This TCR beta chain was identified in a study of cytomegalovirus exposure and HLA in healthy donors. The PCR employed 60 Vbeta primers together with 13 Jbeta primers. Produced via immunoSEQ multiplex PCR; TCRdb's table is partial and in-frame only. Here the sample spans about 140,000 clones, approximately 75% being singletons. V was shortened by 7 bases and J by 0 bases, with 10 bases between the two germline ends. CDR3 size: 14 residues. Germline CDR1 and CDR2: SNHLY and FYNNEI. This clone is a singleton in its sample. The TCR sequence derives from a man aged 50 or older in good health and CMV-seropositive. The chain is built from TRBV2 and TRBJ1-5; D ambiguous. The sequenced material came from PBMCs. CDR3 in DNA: TGTGCCAGCACCGCAGGCTATAGCAATCAGCCCCAGCATTTT. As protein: CASTAGYSNQPQHF.